The text below deals with one TCR beta chain. The germline V and J ends were trimmed by 0 bases and 7 bases, with 11 bases remaining between them. Germline V gene sequence: CDR1 SGHRS, CDR2 YFSETQ. This CDR3 region has 13 residues. The data were taken from a study of blood T cell repertoires in COVID-19. Overall study: Donors in the United States, Italy and Spain gave samples during acute or convalescent COVID-19. Sample material is recorded as cDNA or gDNA derived from T cells, B-cell-depleted T cells, or PBMCs.

In the source study's methods: Amplification with reference gene primers provided the estimates of nucleated cell counts. Libraries were prepared by immunoSEQ multiplex PCR; TCRdb keeps only in-frame clonotypes and omits some of them. V and J calls and clone size are copied from that table; D and trimming were computed from the DNA. The sample holds about 330,000 clones, about 82% seen once. The sequence was collected from a woman aged 45-59 years with acute or convalescent COVID-19. The gene calls are TRBV5-1 and TRBJ2-7; D unresolved. The sample consisted of peripheral blood. This CDR3 is CASSLVGRGEQYF. In DNA, the CDR3 is TGCGCCAGCAGCTTGGTGGGCCGTGGAGAGCAGTACTTC.